This is a list of T cell receptor beta chains from one sample in a study of beta chain features in type 1 diabetes. Generated by immunoSEQ multiplex PCR, the TCRdb table keeps only in-frame clones and is missing some. The sample shows some 350,000 clones, around 10% of them seen only once. The sample consisted of central memory CD4+ T cells from blood. The receptors come from a man aged 25-40 years with type 1 diabetes. Each CDR3 is given with its conserved first and last residue. D genes are given only for firm matches. Rows give clone size only sometimes, using once, few, many, or a class for an expanded clone.

j_call: TRBJ2-2
cdr3_length: 16
v_call: TRBV15
clone_size: few
d_call: TRBD1
cdr3_nt: TGTGCCACCAGCAGAGGGACAGGCGCGAACACCGGGGAGCTGTTTTTT
cdr3_aa: CATSRGTGANTGELFF

j_call: TRBJ2-3
cdr3_length: 15
v_call: TRBV7-7
clone_size: -
d_call: TRBD1
cdr3_nt: TGTGCTAGCAGCCTGGACAGGGGTAGCACAGATACGCAGTATTTT
cdr3_aa: CASSLDRGSTDTQYF

j_call: TRBJ2-2
cdr3_length: 16
v_call: TRBV28
clone_size: few
d_call: TRBD1
cdr3_nt: TGTGCCAGCATAACCTCCGGGACAGGGTCGCCCGGGGAGCTGTTTTTT
cdr3_aa: CASITSGTGSPGELFF

j_call: TRBJ2-3
cdr3_length: 14
v_call: TRBV4-2
clone_size: once
d_call: -
cdr3_nt: TGTGCCAGCAGCCAAGATGGCAGCACAGATACGCAGTATTTT
cdr3_aa: CASSQDGSTDTQYF

j_call: TRBJ1-2
cdr3_length: 12
v_call: TRBV7-2
clone_size: few
d_call: -
cdr3_nt: TGTGCCAGCAGCCTCACATCCTATGGCTACACCTTC
cdr3_aa: CASSLTSYGYTF

j_call: TRBJ2-7
cdr3_length: 12
v_call: TRBV16
clone_size: -
d_call: -
cdr3_nt: TGTGCCAGCAGCCAAACGATCTACGAGCAGTACTTC
cdr3_aa: CASSQTIYEQYF

j_call: TRBJ2-7
cdr3_length: 13
v_call: TRBV5-4
clone_size: few
d_call: -
cdr3_nt: TGTGCCAGCAGCTTGACGTACGGCGACGAGCAGTACTTC
cdr3_aa: CASSLTYGDEQYF

j_call: TRBJ1-2
cdr3_length: 10
v_call: TRBV29-1
clone_size: -
d_call: -
cdr3_nt: TGCAGCGTTGGGTCCTATGGCTACACCTTC
cdr3_aa: CSVGSYGYTF

j_call: TRBJ2-4
cdr3_length: 14
v_call: TRBV6-5
clone_size: -
d_call: TRBD1
cdr3_nt: TGTGCCAGCAGTCCACAGGGGGCCAAAAACATTCAGTACTTC
cdr3_aa: CASSPQGAKNIQYF

j_call: TRBJ2-1
cdr3_length: 14
v_call: TRBV6-5
clone_size: -
d_call: -
cdr3_nt: TGTGCCAGCAGTTACTCCGGACCCTACAATGAGCAGTTCTTC
cdr3_aa: CASSYSGPYNEQFF

j_call: TRBJ1-5
cdr3_length: 13
v_call: TRBV4-3
clone_size: -
d_call: -
cdr3_nt: TGCGCCAGCAGCCAAGAGCCGGGCTCGCCCCAGCATTTT
cdr3_aa: CASSQEPGSPQHF

j_call: TRBJ2-2
cdr3_length: 15
v_call: TRBV5-1
clone_size: -
d_call: -
cdr3_nt: TGCGCCAGCAGCCCCGGTGCAGGCCCTGGAGGGGAGCTGTTTTTT
cdr3_aa: CASSPGAGPGGELFF

j_call: TRBJ2-5
cdr3_length: 15
v_call: TRBV4-2
clone_size: -
d_call: TRBD1
cdr3_nt: TGTGCCAGCAGCCAAGATAGCCAGGGACAGTTGACCCAGTACTTC
cdr3_aa: CASSQDSQGQLTQYF

j_call: TRBJ2-5
cdr3_length: 15
v_call: TRBV7-2
clone_size: few
d_call: -
cdr3_nt: TGTGCCAGCAGCTTACTGGGGACTGAGCGCGGGAACCAGTACTTC
cdr3_aa: CASSLLGTERGNQYF

j_call: TRBJ2-3
cdr3_length: 14
v_call: TRBV7-2
clone_size: few
d_call: -
cdr3_nt: TGTGCCAGCAGCTTAGGGGAACACTCAGATACGCAGTATTTT
cdr3_aa: CASSLGEHSDTQYF

j_call: TRBJ2-3
cdr3_length: 12
v_call: TRBV29-1
clone_size: few
d_call: -
cdr3_nt: TGCAGCTCTCGACCGAGCACAGATACGCAGTATTTT
cdr3_aa: CSSRPSTDTQYF

j_call: TRBJ2-2
cdr3_length: 18
v_call: TRBV5-1
clone_size: few
d_call: -
cdr3_nt: TGCGCCAGCAGCTTGGCCGGACTCAGAATCGCGAACACCGGGGAGCTGTTTTTT
cdr3_aa: CASSLAGLRIANTGELFF

j_call: TRBJ1-2
cdr3_length: 13
v_call: TRBV29-1
clone_size: -
d_call: TRBD1
cdr3_nt: TGCAGCACCCAACAGGGGGCGGGCTATGGCTACACCTTC
cdr3_aa: CSTQQGAGYGYTF